The 18 T cell receptor beta chains below were found in one sample sequenced in a study of T cells in Graves' hyperthyroidism and ophthalmopathy. There were TCR beta CDR3 regions amplified from RNA transcripts. The study used the HTBI primer set for a first-round RT-PCR of the TCR CDR3. TCRdb passed the multiplex PCR reads through MiXCR, listing each CDR3 protein once. The sample has about 570,000 distinct CDR3 sequences, 46% seen once. Sequencing input: peripheral blood or thyroid tissue (not recorded which). These receptors came from an adult woman with Graves' disease, either hyperthyroidism or ophthalmopathy (not recorded which).

The chain is built from TRBV12-3 or TRBV12-4 and TRBJ1-5, with D tentatively TRBD1 (5 bases). With 6 bases removed from V and 3 bases from J, the gap between germline ends came to 15 bases. The CDR3 totals 15 residues. The CDR3 here is CASSPRQGYNQPQHF. CDR3 nucleotides: TGTGCCAGCAGCCCCCGGCAGGGCTACAATCAGCCCCAGCATTTT.

This clonotype was seen a few times. A much larger clonotype is one base distant, so this may be a read error. The rearrangement uses TRBV20-1 and TRBJ2-5; D possibly corresponds to TRBD2 (6 bases). The CDR3 has 11 amino acids. Germline V lookup: CDR1 DFQATT, CDR2 SNEGSKA (reference sequence). The CDR3 sequence is CSARRGEAQYF. The CDR3 coding sequence is TGCAGTGCTCGGAGGGGAGAGGCCCAGTACTTC.

V is TRBV19 and J is TRBJ1-1, with TRBD1 identical over 9 bases. Per germline, CDR1 LNHDA and CDR2 SQIVND (reference sequence). The CDR3 has 14 residues. V shed 4 bases and J 1 base; nucleotides not matched to a gene: 1. The CDR3 here is CASSTQGANTEAFF. DNA of the CDR3: TGTGCCAGTAGTACACAGGGGGCGAACACTGAAGCTTTCTTT.

This clonotype was observed at least ten times. The V gene is TRBV11-2, the J gene TRBJ1-1; TRBD1 is a possible D gene (5 bases). The CDR3 runs to 15 residues. V was trimmed by 6 bases and J by 0 bases, leaving 14 bases between them. Germline values: CDR1 SGHAT, CDR2 FQNNGV. The CDR3 protein is CASRLIGGLNTEAFF. CDR3 DNA sequence: TGTGCCAGCAGATTAATCGGGGGACTGAACACTGAAGCTTTCTTT.

This clonotype was detected a few times. The chain employs TRBV6-4 and TRBJ2-5; 9 bases are shared with TRBD1. After removal of 4 bases from V and 5 bases from J, the junction contained 8 bases not matched to a gene. The CDR3 contains 15 residues. The V gene's germline CDR1 is MRHNA and CDR2 SNTAGT. Here the CDR3 reads CASSGIQGALETQYF. CDR3 in DNA: TGTGCCAGCAGTGGAATACAGGGGGCTTTGGAGACCCAGTACTTC.

About this clonotype itself: This likely comes from a read error, as the CDR3 has no conserved phenylalanine or tryptophan at its end. This chain uses TRBV20-1 with TRBJ1-1; the D is unclear. The CDR3 runs 11 residues. Trimming shortened V by 3 bases and J by 1 base, and 3 bases separated the two germline ends. Germline CDR1 reads DFQATT; CDR2 reads SNEGSKA (reference sequence). The CDR3 spells CSARENTEAFS. The CDR3 nucleotides read TGCAGTGCTAGGGAGAACACTGAAGCTTTCTCT.

The chain couples TRBV11-2 to TRBJ1-1, with D possibly being TRBD1 (6 bases). The CDR3 covers 13 residues. V lost 5 bases, J lost 8 bases, and 15 bases lay in between. The germline CDR1 and CDR2 sequences are SGHAT and FQNNGV. CDR3 sequence (DNA): TGTGCCAGCAGCGTAGCTGTGACAGGAGAAGCTTTCTTT. It yields the protein CASSVAVTGEAFF.

The V and J genes are TRBV20-1 and TRBJ1-1; D is possibly TRBD1 (5 bases). Between the trimmed V and J ends, which lost 6 bases and 5 bases, there was a span of 13 bases. This CDR3 is built from 12 residues. Per germline, CDR1 DFQATT and CDR2 SNEGSKA (reference sequence). CDR3 nucleotide sequence: TGCAGTGCCCCTGGGACGGGGACTGAAGCTTTCTTT. Protein product: CSAPGTGTEAFF.

The J gene is TRBJ2-7, the V gene TRBV7-9; D remains unclear. The CDR3 contains 15 residues. With 2 bases removed from V and 0 bases from J, the gap between germline ends came to 11 bases. Looked up from germline, CDR1 is SEHNR and CDR2 is FQNEAQ (reference sequence). The CDR3 here is CASSLSGINSYEQYF. As DNA, the CDR3 is TGTGCCAGCAGCTTATCAGGCATAAACTCCTACGAGCAGTACTTC.

This clonotype occurred a few times. The rearrangement links TRBV7-8 to TRBJ1-1; D might be TRBD1 (5 bases). Germline V lookup: CDR1 SGHVS, CDR2 FQNEAQ. With 0 bases removed from V and 7 bases from J, the gap between germline ends came to 9 bases. The CDR3 runs to 13 residues. As DNA, the CDR3 is TGTGCCAGCAGCTTAGCGGGGACCCGTGAAGCTTTCTTT. Amino acids: CASSLAGTREAFF.

CDR3 amino acids: CASSFSGVQETQYF. The DNA for the CDR3 is TGTGCCAGCAGCTTTTCGGGAGTCCAAGAGACCCAGTACTTC. V and J are TRBV7-9 and TRBJ2-5; possible D gene TRBD2, 6 bases. Between the trimmed V and J ends, which lost 3 bases and 1 base, there was a span of 9 bases. Germline assignment: CDR1 SEHNR and CDR2 FQNEAQ (reference sequence). The CDR3 runs 14 residues.

J is TRBJ1-1 and V is TRBV12-3 or TRBV12-4; D not certain. CDR3 length: 12 residues. Trimming pared 6 bases from V and 4 bases from J, leaving 9 bases between. CDR3 amino acids: CASRRRGTEAFF. As DNA, the CDR3 is TGTGCCAGCAGGCGCCGAGGCACTGAAGCTTTCTTT.

Many counts were recorded for this clonotype. V usage is TRBV12-3 or TRBV12-4 and J usage is TRBJ1-5, with a tentative D call TRBD1 (6 bases). V was clipped by 8 bases and J by 6 bases, with 11 bases between them. The CDR3 covers 12 residues. In DNA form, the CDR3 reads TGTGCCAGCCAGAACAGGGTTCAGCCCCAGCATTTT. This encodes CASQNRVQPQHF.

The gene calls are TRBV2 and TRBJ2-3; 8 nucleotides line up with TRBD1. Looked up from germline, CDR1 is SNHLY and CDR2 is FYNNEI. The CDR3 has 16 residues. Trimming removed 6 bases from V and 2 bases from J; junction bases left unmatched: 10. The CDR3 DNA reads TGTGCCAGCAGCGCTGAACAGGGGGTATCCACAGATACGCAGTATTTT. This encodes CASSAEQGVSTDTQYF.

This clonotype has more than one count but fewer than ten. DNA for the CDR3: TGTGCCAGCAGCTCAAGGACAGCTAACTATGGCTACACCTTC. Amino acid sequence: CASSSRTANYGYTF. The chain links TRBV7-9 to TRBJ1-2; tentative D call: TRBD1 (6 bases). Trimming took 4 bases from V and 0 from J, leaving 9 bases between them. The CDR3 consists of 14 residues. Germline-derived CDR1 and CDR2 are SEHNR and FQNEAQ (reference sequence).

In this sample, this clonotype turned up a few times. The genes are TRBV28 and TRBJ1-4; no reliable D call. The CDR3 spans 15 residues. Germline V CDR1 and CDR2: MDHEN, SYDVKM. The V end lost 7 bases, the J end lost 0 bases, and 12 bases lay between the germline ends. The CDR3 sequence is CASTFSWPTNEKLFF. The CDR3 DNA follows: TGTGCCAGCACGTTCAGTTGGCCAACTAATGAAAAACTGTTTTTT.

The DNA for the CDR3 is TGTGCCAGGGGGGCGGTTGAGCCCGGGGAGCTGTTTTTT. It specifies CARGAVEPGELFF. This chain connects TRBV13 to TRBJ2-2; tentative D call: TRBD1 (6 bases). V was cut by 9 bases and J by 6 bases, with 14 bases left in between. The CDR3 covers 13 residues. Germline values: CDR1 PRHDT, CDR2 FYEKMQ (reference sequence).

This clonotype was detected ten times or more. The gene calls are TRBV4-1 and TRBJ1-5; no firm D call. This CDR3 spans 14 amino acids. CDR1 MGHRA and CDR2 YSYEKL come from the germline V gene. V gave up 4 bases and J gave up 5 bases, with 12 bases separating them. CDR3 in amino acids: CASSPYGRDQPQHF. DNA of the CDR3: TGCGCCAGCAGCCCATACGGTAGGGATCAGCCCCAGCATTTT.